This T cell receptor beta chain was found in a study of blood T cells in healthy people across ages. There were healthy Caucasian individuals from Russia, aged about 6 to 90, serving as donors. The germline V gene encodes CDR1 SQVTM and CDR2 ANQGSEA. This CDR3 is 14 amino acids long. With V trimmed by 6 bases and J by 4 bases, 8 bases remained unmatched. Sample-barcoded 5' priming and a J-beta primer mix drove a second PCR of roughly 6 to 12 cycles. Unique molecular identifiers of 12 random nucleotides labeled each cDNA. TCRdb ran MiXCR on the 5' RACE reads and lists one entry per CDR3 protein. The table shows around 2 million distinct CDR3 sequences, with about 39% occurring only once. This clonotype was seen a few times. The antigen is undetermined. Study findings and constraints: Naive CD4+ cell counts and diversity both ran higher in long-lived than in aged donors.

The sequence came from a human donor in good health. This rearrangement joins TRBV29-1 to TRBJ2-2, with TRBD1 matching over 7 bases. Sequencing was done on a sample of blood. CDR3 loop: CSVLSRDSTGELFF. The CDR3 bases are TGCAGCGTCCTATCGAGGGACAGCACCGGGGAGCTGTTTTTT.